What follows describes a single T cell receptor beta chain. The data belong to a study of control samples from healthy donors and cancer patients. TCRdb's table, derived via immunoSEQ multiplex PCR, lists solely in-frame clones and lacks some. The repertoire includes roughly 100,000 clones, 86% of them detected once, and roughly 1.2% sits in the top ten. V was clipped by 5 bases and J by 2 bases; unmatched bases: 16. This CDR3 contains 20 residues. The germline gives CDR1 SNHLY, CDR2 FYNNEI. The receptor comes from a woman aged 45-59 years in good health. Material for sequencing was blood. This chain connects TRBV2 to TRBJ1-5; 12 nucleotides match TRBD1. CDR3 nucleotides: TGTGCCAGCAGTCAGGGACCGGGACAGGGGGCAATAGGAGGCAATCAGCCCCAGCATTTT. This translates into CASSQGPGQGAIGGNQPQHF.